Below are 27 T cell receptor beta chains sequenced from a single sample in a study of T cells after yellow fever vaccination. TCRdb re-called the 5' RACE reads with MiXCR, one entry per CDR3 protein. The data contain 250,000 to 350,000 distinct CDR3 sequences, 6.8% of them seen just once; the ten biggest clones take up 15% to 20%. Sample: PBMCs, taken more than 40 days after the first yellow fever vaccination. All receptors come from a man in his late teens or twenties who received the YFV17D yellow fever vaccine.

This chain connects TRBV7-2 to TRBJ2-1; 7 bases line up with TRBD2. CDR3 length: 15 residues. The trim removed 1 base at V and 8 bases at J, leaving 8 bases unmatched. Looked up from germline, CDR1 is SGHTA and CDR2 is FQGNSA. CDR3 loop: CASSLGAGERDEQFF. The CDR3 nucleotides read TGTGCCAGCAGCTTAGGGGCGGGGGAAAGGGATGAGCAGTTCTTC.

The rearrangement joins TRBV20-1 to TRBJ1-2; 8 positions match TRBD1. The trim removed 6 bases at V and 4 bases at J, leaving 4 bases unmatched. Germline CDR1 reads DFQATT; CDR2 reads SNEGSKA (reference sequence). This CDR3 contains 12 residues. CDR3 residues: CSARQGPYGYTF. In nucleotides, the CDR3 is TGCAGTGCGAGACAGGGGCCCTATGGCTACACCTTC.

This clonotype was recorded a few times. This chain connects TRBV4-3 to TRBJ2-5; unclear D gene. Trimming stripped 0 bases from V and 3 bases from J, with 8 bases between. Germline CDR1 is LGHNA and CDR2 is YSLEER. CDR3 length equals 14 residues. The CDR3 nucleotides read TGCGCCAGCAGCCAAGATATAGGCAAAGAGACCCAGTACTTC. It translates to CASSQDIGKETQYF.

Comment on this clonotype: Mismatch with germline at one junction end may stem from a read error. The chain is built from TRBV5-1 and TRBJ2-3; TRBD2 aligns across 9 bases. CDR3 size: 14 residues. The germline gives CDR1 SGHRS, CDR2 YFSETQ. DNA of the CDR3: TGCGCCAGCAGGGAAGGGACTAGCAGAGATACGCAGTATTTT. Amino acids: CASREGTSRDTQYF. The full variable domain, rest sourced from reference TRBV5-1 and TRBJ2-3, is KAGVTQTPRYLIKTRGQQVTLSCSPISGHRSVSWYQQTPGQGLQFLFEYFSETQRNKGNFPGRFSGRQFSNSRSEMNVSTLELGDSALYLCASREGTSRDTQYFGPGTRLTVL.

The chain links TRBV7-8 to TRBJ2-1; TRBD2 is a possible D gene (5 bases). The V gene's germline CDR1 is SGHVS and CDR2 FQNEAQ. V shed 5 bases and J shed 0 bases, with 11 bases lying between them. The CDR3 sequence is 15 residues long. The CDR3 reads CASSSGRSSYNEQFF. In DNA form, the CDR3 reads TGTGCCAGCAGCAGCGGACGGAGCTCCTACAATGAGCAGTTCTTC.

At least ten counts were recorded for this clonotype. J is TRBJ2-1 and V is TRBV20-1, with 7 bases aligning to TRBD2. CDR3 length: 14 amino acids. With V trimmed by 6 bases and J by 5 bases, 10 bases remained unmatched. In germline, CDR1 is DFQATT, CDR2 SNEGSKA (reference sequence). CDR3 region: CSALGGGGHNEQFF. The CDR3 DNA follows: TGCAGTGCCCTCGGCGGGGGAGGCCACAATGAGCAGTTCTTC.

This clonotype has ten or more counts. The chain uses TRBV24-1 and TRBJ2-3; unclear D gene. Trimming took off 1 base at V and 4 bases at J, with 2 bases between the two ends. The V gene's germline CDR1 is KGHDR and CDR2 SFDVKD. The CDR3 spans 12 residues. The chain's CDR3 is CATSDFADTQYF. The CDR3 coding sequence is TGTGCCACCAGTGATTTCGCAGATACGCAGTATTTT.

This clonotype was found a few times. The chain recombines TRBV5-6 with TRBJ2-1; D possibly uses TRBD1 or TRBD2 (5 bases each). The CDR3 runs 16 residues. CDR1 SGHDT and CDR2 YYEEEE come from the germline V gene. V shed 6 bases and J shed 0 bases, with 16 bases lying between them. The DNA of the CDR3 is TGTGCCAGCAACGCCCCCGGGGCCAGCTCCTACAATGAGCAGTTCTTC. It translates to CASNAPGASSYNEQFF. The entire variable domain, with the rest obtained from reference TRBV5-6 and TRBJ2-1, is as follows: DAGVTQSPTHLIKTRGQQVTLRCSPKSGHDTVSWYQQALGQGPQFIFQYYEEEERQRGNFPDRFSGHQFPNYSSELNVNALLLGDSALYLCASNAPGASSYNEQFFGPGTRLTVL.

The V gene is TRBV5-5, the J gene TRBJ2-5, with 8 bases that match TRBD2. From germline, CDR1 is SGHKS and CDR2 YYEKEE (reference sequence). V lost 1 base and J lost 4; bases outside the gene matches: 6. The CDR3 totals 15 residues. CDR3 in DNA: TGTGCCAGCAGCTTGCTAAGCGGGGGAGGAGAGACCCAGTACTTC. The encoded protein is CASSLLSGGGETQYF.

The chain links TRBV6-2 or TRBV6-3 to TRBJ1-5; maybe TRBD1 (6 bases). The CDR3 loop spans 14 amino acids. The V end lost 5 bases, the J end lost 5 bases, and 13 bases lay between the germline ends. The V gene's germline CDR1 is MNHEY and CDR2 SVGEGT. The DNA for the CDR3 is TGTGCCAGCAGTAGACTGAGGGGGGATCAGCCCCAGCATTTT. It is translated as CASSRLRGDQPQHF.

This clonotype showed up just a few times. The V and J genes are TRBV13 and TRBJ2-4; TRBD2 might be the D (5 bases). V lost 5 bases, J lost 6 bases, and 14 bases lay in between. Germline V gives CDR1 PRHDT, CDR2 FYEKMQ (reference sequence). The CDR3 sequence is 14 residues long. CDR3 in amino acids: CASSPRPRGNIQYF. CDR3 in DNA: TGTGCCAGCAGCCCCAGGCCCCGGGGAAACATTCAGTACTTC.

CDR3 bases: TGCAGTGCTAGAGCCGACGGGCTGACAAACACCGGGGAGCTGTTTTTT. Its protein product is CSARADGLTNTGELFF. The chain is built from TRBV20-1 and TRBJ2-2; D not certain. Deletions cut 1 base from V and 2 bases from J, with 14 bases between. The CDR3 has 16 residues. From germline, CDR1 is DFQATT and CDR2 SNEGSKA (reference sequence).

This clonotype was counted many times. The chain links TRBV27 to TRBJ2-5; a weak D match, TRBD1 (6 bases). Trimming took off 2 bases at V and 5 bases at J, with 18 bases between the two ends. CDR3 length: 16 residues. Germline V lookup: CDR1 MNHEY, CDR2 SMNVEV (reference sequence). In DNA, the CDR3 is TGTGCCAGCAGTTTACGCAGGGGTAGCCGTAGGGAGACCCAGTACTTC. As protein: CASSLRRGSRRETQYF.

This chain connects TRBV27 to TRBJ1-5; D uncertain. This CDR3 is built from 14 residues. The ends were cut back, 8 bases at V and 0 bases at J, with 11 bases in the middle. Germline assignment: CDR1 MNHEY and CDR2 SMNVEV (reference sequence). The CDR3 protein is CASGEENSNQPQHF. CDR3 in DNA: TGTGCCAGCGGTGAAGAAAATAGCAATCAGCCCCAGCATTTT.

V is TRBV18 and J is TRBJ1-3; perhaps TRBD1 as D (5 bases). Germline CDR1 and CDR2: KGHSH and LQKENI. The CDR3 contains 14 residues. Trimming took 6 bases from V and 3 from J, leaving 12 bases between them. As DNA, the CDR3 is TGTGCCAGCTCCCCGACACAGGATGGAAACACCATATATTTT. Translated: CASSPTQDGNTIYF.

This rearrangement joins TRBV6-5 to TRBJ2-5; D remains ambiguous. Germline CDR1 and CDR2: MNHEY and SVGAGI. V shed 0 bases and J shed 3 bases, with 11 bases lying between them. The CDR3 spans 15 residues. The CDR3 DNA is TGTGCCAGCAGTTACTCGCCAGGAGACAAAGAGACCCAGTACTTC. Amino acids: CASSYSPGDKETQYF.

The chain joins TRBV15 to TRBJ2-5; possible D gene TRBD2, 6 bases. The CDR3 runs 13 residues. The V end was cut by 3 bases, the J end by 3 bases, with 8 bases between. Germline V gives CDR1 LNHNV, CDR2 YYDKDF (reference sequence). The CDR3: CATSRRLEETQYF. As DNA, the CDR3 is TGTGCCACCAGCAGGAGACTAGAAGAGACCCAGTACTTC. The whole variable domain, remainder taken from reference TRBV15 and TRBJ2-5, is DAMVIQNPRYQVTQFGKPVTLSCSQTLNHNVMYWYQQKSSQAPKLLFHYYDKDFNNEADTPDNFQSRRPNTSFCFLDIRSPGLGDTAMYLCATSRRLEETQYFGPGTRLLVL.

This clonotype has only a few counts. V is TRBV7-6 and J is TRBJ2-1; D may match TRBD1 or TRBD2 (5 bases each). CDR1 SGHVS and CDR2 FNYEAQ come from the germline V gene. The CDR3 is 13 amino acids. Trimming stripped 6 bases from V and 8 bases from J, with 14 bases between. The CDR3 is CASRRDLGDEQFF. The CDR3 bases are TGTGCCAGCAGGCGAGATCTGGGGGATGAGCAGTTCTTC.

V is TRBV4-3 and J is TRBJ1-6; D is unclear. Germline assignment: CDR1 LGHNA and CDR2 YSLEER. The CDR3 totals 14 residues. DNA for the CDR3: TGCGCAGCGGCCCTCAGCTCCTATAATTCACCCCTCCACTTT. Residues: CAAALSSYNSPLHF.

This clonotype has ten or more counts. The rearrangement joins TRBV29-1 to TRBJ1-5, with D perhaps matching TRBD1 (6 bases). Looked up from germline, CDR1 is SQVTM and CDR2 is ANQGSEA. CDR3 size: 16 residues. Trimming removed 6 bases from V and 5 bases from J, with 23 bases in between. The CDR3 DNA reads TGCAGCGTGGCCCAGGGGTCGTCGATGAGGGATCAGCCCCAGCATTTT. Amino acids: CSVAQGSSMRDQPQHF.

There are a few counts of this clonotype. The chain combines TRBV12-3 or TRBV12-4 with TRBJ2-3, with 10 bases lining up with TRBD2. The V segment lost 2 bases and the J segment 8 bases; nucleotides outside the gene matches: 7. The length of the CDR3 is 15 residues. The DNA of the CDR3 is TGTGCCAGCAGTTTATCCAGCGGGGGGGTTGTTACGCAGTATTTT. It encodes CASSLSSGGVVTQYF.

This chain joins TRBV5-1 and TRBJ2-7; 8 bases are shared with TRBD1. The CDR3 sequence is 16 residues long. Germline lookup yields CDR1 SGHRS and CDR2 YFSETQ. V gave up 0 bases and J gave up 4 bases; unmatched junction bases: 9. CDR3: CASSLGSGGSTYEQYV. As DNA, the CDR3 is TGCGCCAGCAGCTTGGGTTCAGGGGGCAGCACTTACGAGCAGTACGTC.

For the CDR3, the DNA is TGTGCCGGCGGACAGGGGCCCGGGGCCAACGTCCTGACTTTC. It translates to CAGGQGPGANVLTF. V usage is TRBV2 and J usage is TRBJ2-6, with 9 bases fitting TRBD1. The trim removed 11 bases at V and 4 bases at J, leaving 6 bases unmatched. Germline CDR1 and CDR2: SNHLY and FYNNEI. There are 14 residues in the CDR3.

This clonotype is classed as medium-sized. The chain employs TRBV6-5 and TRBJ1-2, with D tentatively TRBD1 (5 bases). Germline CDR1 and CDR2: MNHEY and SVGAGI. V lost 6 bases and J 6 bases, leaving 20 bases between the germline ends. The CDR3 is 15 residues long. CDR3 DNA: TGTGCCAGCAGCCTATACACCGGGACCCCTAATGGCTACACCTTC. Protein product: CASSLYTGTPNGYTF.

This clonotype was observed a handful of times. The chain joins TRBV7-8 to TRBJ2-5, with TRBD1 as a possible D gene (6 bases). The CDR3 runs 16 residues. The germline V and J ends were trimmed by 0 bases and 4 bases, with 15 bases remaining between them. The germline gives CDR1 SGHVS, CDR2 FQNEAQ. The CDR3 DNA sequence: TGTGCCAGCAGCTTAGCTGCACAGGGCTGGGGAGAGACCCAGTACTTC. As protein: CASSLAAQGWGETQYF.

The table lists this clonotype with many counts. The chain joins TRBV5-6 to TRBJ1-6, with unresolved D. This CDR3 comprises 13 residues. CDR1 and CDR2 from the germline V gene are SGHDT and YYEEEE. V dropped 2 bases and J dropped 7 bases, with 7 bases sitting between them. The CDR3 sequence is CASSLTGNSPLHF. In DNA, the CDR3 is TGTGCCAGCAGCTTAACGGGGAATTCACCCCTCCACTTT.

The rearrangement joins TRBV6-2 or TRBV6-3 to TRBJ1-2, with no clear D. The germline V and J ends were trimmed by 6 bases and 8 bases, with 10 bases remaining between them. From germline, CDR1 is MNHEY and CDR2 SVGEGT. The CDR3 contains 11 residues. CDR3 protein: CASSGLLGYTF. The CDR3 DNA is TGTGCCAGCAGCGGCCTCTTGGGCTACACCTTC.